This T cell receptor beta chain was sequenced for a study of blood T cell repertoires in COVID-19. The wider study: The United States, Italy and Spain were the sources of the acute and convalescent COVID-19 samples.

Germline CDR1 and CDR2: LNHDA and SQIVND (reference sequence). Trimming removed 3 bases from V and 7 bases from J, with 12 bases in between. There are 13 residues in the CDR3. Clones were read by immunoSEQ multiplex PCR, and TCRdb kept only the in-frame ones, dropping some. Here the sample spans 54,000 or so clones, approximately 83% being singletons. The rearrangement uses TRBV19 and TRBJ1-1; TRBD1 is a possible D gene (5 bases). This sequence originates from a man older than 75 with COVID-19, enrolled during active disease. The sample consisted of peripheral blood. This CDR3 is CASSIRSGGEAFF. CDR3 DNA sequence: TGTGCCAGTAGTATTCGAAGCGGGGGTGAAGCTTTCTTT.